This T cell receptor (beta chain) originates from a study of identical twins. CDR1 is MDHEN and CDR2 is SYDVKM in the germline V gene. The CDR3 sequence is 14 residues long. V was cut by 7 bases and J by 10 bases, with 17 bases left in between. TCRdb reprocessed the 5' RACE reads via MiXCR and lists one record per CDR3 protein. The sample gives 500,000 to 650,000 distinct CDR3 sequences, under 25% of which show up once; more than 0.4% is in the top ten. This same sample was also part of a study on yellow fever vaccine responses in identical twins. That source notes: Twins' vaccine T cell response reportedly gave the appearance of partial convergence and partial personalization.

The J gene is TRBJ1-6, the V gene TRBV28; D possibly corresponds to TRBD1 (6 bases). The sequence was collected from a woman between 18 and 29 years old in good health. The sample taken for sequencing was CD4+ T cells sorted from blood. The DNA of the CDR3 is TGTGCCAGCATCCCTAGGACAGTCTCATCACCCCTCCACTTT. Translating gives CASIPRTVSSPLHF.